These 24 T cell receptor beta chains came from one sample sequenced in a study of human T cells and chemical hapten exposure. TCRdb re-derived calls from the RACE reads in MiXCR, one entry per CDR3 protein. The data hold around 360,000 distinct CDR3 sequences, with more than 5% observed a single time. Time point given: patch test 2, 6 weeks after DPC sensitization. Treatment noted: therapeutic diphenylcyclopropenone sensitization with weekly scalp DPC. The material was whole blood, obtained in connection with sensitization to the hapten diphenylcyclopropenone (DPC). The receptors were gathered from a woman between 18 and 30 years old with alopecia areata. Some clones in this sample may be carry-over from other donors' samples.

This clonotype has just a few counts. The chain employs TRBV2 and TRBJ2-5; D not resolved. V lost 7 bases and J lost 2, with 8 bases in between. Germline values: CDR1 SNHLY, CDR2 FYNNEI. There are 12 residues in the CDR3. Written as DNA, the CDR3 is TGTGCCAGCAAGACGGAACAAGAGACCCAGTACTTC. Amino acids: CASKTEQETQYF.

A few counts support this clonotype. The chain recombines TRBV6-4 with TRBJ2-1; D gene ambiguous. The CDR3 has 15 amino acids. CDR1 and CDR2 from the germline V gene are MRHNA and SNTAGT. Trimming pared 2 bases from V and 6 bases from J, leaving 14 bases between. The CDR3 coding sequence is TGTGCCAGCAGTGACGGGAACGATGCCGGCAATGAGCAGTTCTTC. Its protein product is CASSDGNDAGNEQFF.

This clonotype was counted ten times or more. This chain links TRBV12-3 or TRBV12-4 with TRBJ2-7; D is perhaps TRBD2 (7 bases). The CDR3 loop spans 12 amino acids. Trimming left V 6 bases short and J 5 bases short, with 11 bases between. CDR3 protein: CASSQGGDEQYF. CDR3 bases: TGTGCCAGCAGCCAAGGGGGGGACGAGCAGTACTTC.

The table lists this clonotype with a few counts. The genes are TRBV5-1 and TRBJ1-3; a weak D match, TRBD1 (5 bases). The CDR3 is made up of 14 amino acids. V lost 5 bases to trimming and J lost 1 base, with 10 bases between them. Per the germline V gene, CDR1 is SGHRS and CDR2 is YFSETQ. In DNA, the CDR3 is TGCGCCAGCAGATCCGCAGGGTCTGGAAACACCATATATTTT. Its protein product is CASRSAGSGNTIYF.

CDR3 coding DNA: TGCAGTGTCCGACGGGCCGGGGTTTCAGCCGCCGGACAGCCCCAGCATTTT. Protein: CSVRRAGVSAAGQPQHF. The chain couples TRBV20-1 to TRBJ1-5, with D unclear. The CDR3 covers 17 residues. Germline CDR1 DFQATT, CDR2 SNEGSKA (reference sequence). Trimming pared 7 bases from V and 7 bases from J, leaving 29 bases between.

The table lists this clonotype with many counts. The chain joins TRBV6-5 to TRBJ1-1, with TRBD1 matching over 8 bases. Germline V gene data show CDR1 as MNHEY and CDR2 as SVGAGI. Trimming at V came to 5 bases and at J to 8 bases, leaving 7 bases not matched to a gene. This CDR3 contains 13 residues. This CDR3 is CASSRLRTGEAFF. CDR3 DNA sequence: TGTGCCAGCAGTCGCTTAAGGACAGGGGAAGCTTTCTTT.

This chain uses TRBV28 with TRBJ2-3; 9 bases are a match to TRBD1. The CDR3 spans 18 residues. The J segment lost 0 bases and the V segment lost 1 base, leaving 8 bases of the junction unmatched. Germline V gives CDR1 MDHEN, CDR2 SYDVKM. Here the CDR3 reads CASSLSGTGLYSTDTQYF. CDR3 coding DNA: TGTGCCAGCAGTTTATCAGGGACAGGGCTATACAGCACAGATACGCAGTATTTT.

This clonotype was seen repeatedly, ten times or more. The V and J genes are TRBV2 and TRBJ2-1; the D gene is possibly TRBD1 (6 bases). CDR1 and CDR2 (germline): SNHLY, FYNNEI. This CDR3 region has 12 residues. Trimming took 5 bases from V and 7 from J, leaving 9 bases between them. Here the CDR3 DNA reads TGTGCCAGCAGTAAGGGGGATAATGAGCAGTTCTTC. It yields the protein CASSKGDNEQFF.

This clonotype was observed at least ten times. The J gene is TRBJ1-2, the V gene TRBV13, with D unclear. CDR1 is PRHDT and CDR2 is FYEKMQ in the germline V gene (reference sequence). CDR3 size: 14 residues. The V end lost 5 bases, the J end lost 3 bases, and 13 bases lay between the germline ends. CDR3 residues: CASSPGPVDYGYTF. CDR3 nucleotide sequence: TGTGCCAGCAGCCCCGGACCTGTCGACTATGGCTACACCTTC. Full variable domain (rest looked up from reference TRBV13 and TRBJ1-2): AAGVIQSPRHLIKEKRETATLKCYPIPRHDTVYWYQQGPGQDPQFLISFYEKMQSDKGSIPDRFSAQQFSDYHSELNMSSLELGDSALYFCASSPGPVDYGYTFGSGTRLTVV.

As regards this clonotype: This could be a read error, since a much larger clone is one nucleotide away. CDR3 DNA sequence: TGTGCCAGCAGCGAGGGGACAGATTACAATGTGCAGTTCTTC. Amino acid sequence: CASSEGTDYNVQFF. The J gene is TRBJ2-1, the V gene TRBV9; 7 positions match TRBD1. Germline-derived CDR1 and CDR2 are SGDLS and YYNGEE. The CDR3 contains 14 residues.

The genes are TRBV7-6 and TRBJ2-1, with 10 positions matching TRBD1. Germline CDR1 SGHVS, CDR2 FNYEAQ. The CDR3 is made up of 15 amino acids. V lost 2 bases, J lost 7 bases, and 5 bases stayed unmatched. CDR3 loop: CASSLRDRGRNEQFF. The CDR3 DNA sequence: TGTGCCAGCAGCTTACGGGACAGGGGAAGGAATGAGCAGTTCTTC.

This clonotype was recorded a few times. This rearrangement joins TRBV28 to TRBJ2-1, with D perhaps matching TRBD2 (5 bases). This CDR3 is built from 12 residues. CDR1 and CDR2 from the germline V gene are MDHEN and SYDVKM. V was cut by 6 bases and J by 13 bases, with 16 bases left in between. The CDR3 DNA reads TGTGCCAGCAGATACCGGGGTGTTTGCCAGTTCTTC. This gives the protein CASRYRGVCQFF. Drawing the rest from reference TRBV28 and TRBJ2-1, the complete variable domain is DVKVTQSSRYLVKRTGEKVFLECVQDMDHENMFWYRQDPGLGLRLIYFSYDVKMKEKGDIPEGYSVSREKKERFSLILESASTNQTSMYLCASRYRGVCQFFGPGTRLTVL.

The table lists this clonotype with many counts. The rearrangement joins TRBV20-1 to TRBJ1-5; possible D gene TRBD1, 5 bases. Germline CDR1 and CDR2: DFQATT and SNEGSKA (reference sequence). There are 15 residues in the CDR3. With 3 bases removed from V and 0 bases from J, the gap between germline ends came to 12 bases. The CDR3 DNA reads as TGCAGTGCTAGTCTCTTGGGGGGTAGCAATCAGCCCCAGCATTTT. The encoded protein is CSASLLGGSNQPQHF.

This clonotype was counted once. J is TRBJ2-1 and V is TRBV28; TRBD1 aligns across 7 bases. CDR3 size: 15 residues. With V trimmed by 2 bases and J by 7 bases, 8 bases remained unmatched. Germline V CDR1 and CDR2: MDHEN, SYDVKM. Here the CDR3 reads CASSLEGKGQNEQFF. The CDR3 DNA sequence: TGTGCCAGCAGTTTAGAGGGGAAGGGACAGAATGAGCAGTTCTTC.

The rearrangement links TRBV4-2 to TRBJ1-2; a weak D match, TRBD1 (5 bases). Deletions cut 2 bases from V and 3 bases from J, with 13 bases between. Per germline, CDR1 LGHNA and CDR2 YNFKEQ. CDR3 size: 15 residues. CDR3 amino acids: CASSQNGAEDYGYTF. The CDR3 region has the DNA TGTGCCAGCAGCCAAAATGGGGCCGAGGACTATGGCTACACCTTC.

This clonotype has more than one count but fewer than ten. The chain combines TRBV5-1 with TRBJ2-5; TRBD1 might be the D (5 bases). With 5 bases removed from V and 2 bases from J, the gap between germline ends came to 13 bases. Germline assignment: CDR1 SGHRS and CDR2 YFSETQ. The CDR3 length is 14 residues. DNA for the CDR3: TGCGCCAGCAGTTCATCAGGACAACAAGAGACCCAGTACTTC. Its protein is CASSSSGQQETQYF.

The chain has TRBV29-1 and TRBJ2-3; D ambiguous. V lost 3 bases and J lost 2, with 9 bases in between. The germline gives CDR1 SQVTM, CDR2 ANQGSEA. The CDR3 runs to 13 residues. The CDR3 DNA reads TGCAGCGTTGACGGCAGGCTCACAGATACGCAGTATTTT. Translation gives CSVDGRLTDTQYF.

J is TRBJ2-5 and V is TRBV7-2, with 12 bases aligning to TRBD2. Germline values: CDR1 SGHTA, CDR2 FQGNSA. This CDR3 spans 16 amino acids. V was clipped by 6 bases and J by 5 bases; unmatched bases: 10. CDR3: CASSMLAGGMEETQYF. DNA for the CDR3: TGTGCCAGCAGTATGCTAGCGGGGGGGATGGAGGAGACCCAGTACTTC. Full variable domain (rest looked up from reference TRBV7-2 and TRBJ2-5): GAGVSQSPSNKVTEKGKDVELRCDPISGHTALYWYRQSLGQGLEFLIYFQGNSAPDKSGLPSDRFSAERTGGSVSTLTIQRTQQEDSAVYLCASSMLAGGMEETQYFGPGTRLLVL.

This chain uses TRBV12-3 or TRBV12-4 with TRBJ1-5; weak D call: TRBD1 (6 bases). V was pared by 5 bases and J by 1 base, with 15 bases between. The CDR3 spans 16 residues. The CDR3 protein is CASSPYTGSSNQPQHF. Here the CDR3 DNA reads TGTGCCAGCAGTCCCTACACAGGGTCCAGCAATCAGCCCCAGCATTTT.

The chain's CDR3 is CASSQDGTGYAEKLFF. Here the CDR3 DNA reads TGCGCCAGCAGCCAAGACGGGACAGGCTACGCTGAAAAACTGTTTTTT. This sequence joins TRBV4-3 and TRBJ1-4, with 8 bases lining up with TRBD1. Germline lookup yields CDR1 LGHNA and CDR2 YSLEER. The CDR3 consists of 16 residues. Unmatched junction bases numbered 7, after V lost 0 bases and J lost 7 bases.

In this sample, this clonotype turned up many times. The chain employs TRBV7-8 and TRBJ2-3; D unclear. The CDR3 has 14 residues. V was trimmed by 5 bases and J by 7 bases, leaving 16 bases between them. From germline, CDR1 is SGHVS and CDR2 FQNEAQ. This CDR3 reads CASSTGPDSNTQYF. The CDR3 DNA reads TGTGCCAGCAGCACCGGTCCCGATTCAAATACGCAGTATTTT.

This clonotype has a count of ten or more. The gene calls are TRBV6-2 or TRBV6-3 and TRBJ1-5; 8 nucleotides align to TRBD1. The CDR3 has 14 residues. Germline V gene data show CDR1 as MNHEY and CDR2 as SVGEGT. J gave up 5 bases and V 6 bases, and 6 bases lay outside the gene matches. The CDR3 DNA reads as TGTGCCAGCAGCTCCGGGACAGGCTATCAGCCCCAGCATTTT. This translates into CASSSGTGYQPQHF.

This clonotype came up a few times. The rearrangement joins TRBV7-6 to TRBJ1-3; D ambiguous. The CDR3 runs 15 residues. Germline values: CDR1 SGHVS, CDR2 FNYEAQ. V shed 0 bases and J shed 4 bases, with 10 bases lying between them. The chain's CDR3 is CASSLAPRSGNTIYF. DNA for the CDR3: TGTGCCAGCAGCTTAGCGCCCAGGTCCGGAAACACCATATATTTT.

This clonotype was detected many times. V usage is TRBV10-3 and J usage is TRBJ2-7; no clear D gene. Trimming took off 2 bases at V and 1 base at J, with 9 bases between the two ends. Germline V lookup: CDR1 ENHRY, CDR2 SYGVKD. CDR3 length: 14 amino acids. CDR3 amino acids: CAISEPPPSYEQYF. CDR3 nucleotides: TGTGCCATCAGTGAGCCCCCTCCGTCCTACGAGCAGTACTTC.